The present entry profiles one TCR beta chain with its context. Its antigen remains unknown. The sample belongs to a study of OX40 agonist ivuxolimab in advanced cancers. About the research overall: Patients got intravenous ivuxolimab at 0.01 to 10 mg/kg every 2 weeks. Those enrolled were roughly 80% male, with a mean age of around 60 years and ages from about 20 to 85. Treatment received earlier with anti-PD-1, anti-PD-L1 or anti-CTLA-4 agents was allowed, and around 40% had some.

Findings of the study overall: Among some nonresponders, normalized T-cell clonal expansion was also low.

The V end was cut by 2 bases, the J end by 5 bases, with 12 bases between. There are 15 residues in the CDR3. Germline V lookup: CDR1 KGHSH, CDR2 LQKENI. Some clones are missing from TCRdb's copy, which holds only in-frame ones; the method was immunoSEQ multiplex PCR. Among more than 95,000 clones listed, about 90% were seen once. The chain is built from TRBV18 and TRBJ1-4, with D possibly TRBD1 on 5 matching bases. This TCR derives from an adult with an advanced solid tumor such as melanoma, head and neck, liver or kidney cancer. The material sequenced was CD4+ or CD8+ T cells sorted from blood, taken in a trial of the OX40 agonist ivuxolimab. DNA for the CDR3: TGTGCCAGCTCACCAAAGGGCAGGGCGAATGAAAAACTGTTTTTT. It yields the protein CASSPKGRANEKLFF. Variable domain in full (rest from reference TRBV18 and TRBJ1-4): NAGVMQNPRHLVRRRGQEARLRCSPMKGHSHVYWYRQLPEEGLKFMVYLQKENIIDESGMPKERFSAEFPKEGPSILRIQQVVRGDSAAYFCASSPKGRANEKLFFGSGTQLSVL.